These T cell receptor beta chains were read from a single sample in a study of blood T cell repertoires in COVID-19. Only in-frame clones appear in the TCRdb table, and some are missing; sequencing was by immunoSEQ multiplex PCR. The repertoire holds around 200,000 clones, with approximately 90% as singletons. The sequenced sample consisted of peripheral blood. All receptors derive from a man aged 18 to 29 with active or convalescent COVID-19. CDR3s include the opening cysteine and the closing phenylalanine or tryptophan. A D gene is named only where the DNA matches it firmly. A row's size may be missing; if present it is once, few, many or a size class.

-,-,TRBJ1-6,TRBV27,CASGIGYLNSPLHF,TGTGCCAGCGGAATCGGGTACCTTAATTCACCCCTCCACTTT
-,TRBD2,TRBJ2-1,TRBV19,CASSTTGGGTYNEQFF,TGTGCCAGTAGTACGACGGGAGGAGGAACCTACAATGAGCAGTTCTTC
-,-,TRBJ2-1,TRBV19,CASSVETGPYNEQFF,TGTGCCAGTAGTGTCGAGACAGGCCCATACAATGAGCAGTTCTTC
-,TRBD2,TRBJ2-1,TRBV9,CASSGLAKSYNEQFF,TGTGCCAGCAGTGGACTAGCGAAATCCTACAATGAGCAGTTCTTC
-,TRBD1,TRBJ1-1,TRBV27,CASRTLSGTGNTEAFF,TGTGCCAGCAGAACGCTCTCCGGGACAGGAAACACTGAAGCTTTCTTT
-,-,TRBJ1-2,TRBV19,CASSSSTYGGYTF,TGTGCCAGTAGTTCCTCGACATACGGTGGCTACACCTTC
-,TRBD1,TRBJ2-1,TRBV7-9,CASSAGTGEGEQFF,TGTGCCAGCAGCGCCGGGACAGGGGAAGGTGAGCAGTTCTTC
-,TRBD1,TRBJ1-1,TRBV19,CASSRGKTGGSLYVNTEAFF,TGTGCCAGTAGTAGGGGCAAAACAGGGGGCTCCCTATATGTGAACACTGAAGCTTTCTTT
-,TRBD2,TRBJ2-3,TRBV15,CATSTSGRAVDTQYF,TGTGCCACCAGCACAAGCGGGAGGGCCGTGGATACGCAGTATTTT
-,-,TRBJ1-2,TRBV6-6,CASSYATGSGGYTF,TGTGCCAGCAGTTACGCAACAGGGTCGGGCGGCTACACCTTC
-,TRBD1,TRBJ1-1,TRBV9,CASRGQVNTEAFF,TGTGCGAGCAGGGGGCAAGTGAACACTGAAGCTTTCTTT
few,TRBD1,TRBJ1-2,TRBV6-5,CASSSTGVPGYTF,TGTGCCAGCAGTTCGACAGGGGTCCCGGGCTACACCTTC
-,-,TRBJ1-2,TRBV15,CATSYVGQYYGYTF,TGTGCCACCAGCTACGTTGGACAGTACTATGGCTACACCTTC
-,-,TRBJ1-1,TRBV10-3,CAISPGSSDTEAFF,TGTGCCATCAGCCCAGGTTCGTCTGACACTGAAGCTTTCTTT
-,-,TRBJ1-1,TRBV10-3,CAISDRGMNTEAFF,TGTGCCATCAGTGATCGGGGGATGAACACTGAAGCTTTCTTT
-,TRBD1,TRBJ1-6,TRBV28,CASRGDRGVYNSPLHF,TGTGCCAGCAGGGGCGACAGGGGAGTTTACAATTCACCCCTCCACTTT
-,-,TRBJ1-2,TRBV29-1,CSVREDYGYTF,TGCAGCGTTAGGGAGGACTATGGCTACACCTTC
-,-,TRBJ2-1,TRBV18,CASSRGLNNEQFF,TGTGCCAGCTCACGGGGACTTAACAATGAGCAGTTCTTC
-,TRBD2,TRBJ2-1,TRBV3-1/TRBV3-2,CASSPSAGGSYNEQFF,TGTGCCAGCTCCCCCTCGGCGGGAGGGTCCTACAATGAGCAGTTCTTC
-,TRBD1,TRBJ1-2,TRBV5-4,CASSLPPGQGIYGYTF,TGTGCCAGCAGCCTGCCCCCCGGACAGGGGATCTATGGCTACACCTTC
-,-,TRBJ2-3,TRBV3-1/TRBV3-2,CASSHGDTQYF,TGTGCCAGCAGCCACGGAGATACGCAGTATTTT
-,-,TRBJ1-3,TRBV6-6,CASRQSPLGNTIYF,TGTGCCAGCAGACAGTCCCCTCTTGGAAACACCATATATTTT
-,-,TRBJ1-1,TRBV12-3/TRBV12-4,CASSLSYTEAFF,TGTGCCAGCAGTTTGAGTTACACTGAAGCTTTCTTT
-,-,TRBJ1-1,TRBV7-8,CASSLIRGEESMNTEAFF,TGTGCCAGCAGCTTAATCCGGGGTGAGGAAAGCATGAACACTGAAGCTTTCTTT
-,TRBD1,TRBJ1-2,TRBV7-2,CASSQGTGNGYTF,TGTGCCAGCAGCCAAGGGACAGGGAATGGCTACACCTTC
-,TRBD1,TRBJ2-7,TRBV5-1,CASSIGTGIYEQYF,TGCGCCAGCAGCATTGGGACAGGGATTTACGAGCAGTACTTC
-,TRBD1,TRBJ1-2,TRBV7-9,CASSRAGGSDGYTF,TGTGCCAGCAGTAGGGCAGGGGGCAGCGATGGCTACACCTTC
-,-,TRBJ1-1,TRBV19,CASTFMNTEAFF,TGTGCCAGTACTTTTATGAACACTGAAGCTTTCTTT
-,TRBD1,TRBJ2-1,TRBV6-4,CASSASSQGAQFF,TGTGCCAGCAGTGCAAGTAGCCAGGGGGCGCAGTTCTTC
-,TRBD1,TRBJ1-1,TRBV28,CASRTLISGTGRPGENTEAFF,TGTGCCAGCAGGACACTCATATCCGGGACAGGCCGTCCGGGTGAGAACACTGAAGCTTTCTTT